The 29 T cell receptor beta chains below all came from one sample that was sequenced in a study of blood T cell repertoires in COVID-19. The repertoire was sequenced with immunoSEQ multiplex PCR; TCRdb's copy has only in-frame clones and lacks some. Found here are 65,000 to 90,000 clones, 75% to 85% of them singletons; the top ten hold roughly 5.7%. Material: peripheral blood. These TCRs come from a woman aged 55 to 70 with acute or convalescent COVID-19.

The chain recombines TRBV21-1 with TRBJ2-1; the table's D call TRBD1 went unverified against the DNA. TRBV21-1 is flagged as a pseudogene. There are 15 residues in the CDR3. CDR3 in DNA: TGTGCCAGCAGCAAACGGAGGGGGCAGTGGGATGAGCAGTTCTTC. This translates into CASSKRRGQWDEQFF.

The chain has TRBV27 and TRBJ1-1; 11 positions match TRBD1. The CDR3 contains 17 residues. Trimming took 6 bases from V and 1 from J; bases not matched to a gene: 10. CDR1 and CDR2 (germline): MNHEY, SMNVEV (reference sequence). The CDR3 coding sequence is TGTGCCAGCAGCCTCAGGACAGGGGGCTTGACGAACACTGAAGCTTTCTTT. Its protein product is CASSLRTGGLTNTEAFF.

The gene calls are TRBV3-1 (or the pseudogene TRBV3-2) and TRBJ1-6; D might be TRBD1 (5 bases). Germline values: CDR1 LGHDT, CDR2 YNNKEL (reference sequence). This CDR3 has 16 amino acids. Trimming stripped 1 base from V and 0 bases from J, with 7 bases between. CDR3 protein: CASSQGQGSYNSPLHF. In DNA, the CDR3 is TGTGCCAGCAGCCAAGGGCAGGGCTCCTATAATTCACCCCTCCACTTT.

The chain has TRBV4-2 and TRBJ2-7; no firm D call. The V gene lost 0 bases and the J gene lost 0 bases, with 9 bases spanning the gap. Germline CDR1 LGHNA, CDR2 YNFKEQ. This CDR3 region has 15 residues. The DNA of the CDR3 is TGTGCCAGCAGCCAAGATTCCACTCCCTCCTACGAGCAGTACTTC. Translated, it gives CASSQDSTPSYEQYF.

The chain employs TRBV5-1 and TRBJ1-4; 7 bases agree with TRBD1. Per the germline V gene, CDR1 is SGHRS and CDR2 is YFSETQ. The CDR3 length is 14 residues. J lost 7 bases, V lost 1 base, and 4 bases had no gene match. The CDR3 reads CASSLRDSSEKLFF. CDR3 nucleotides: TGCGCCAGCAGCTTGAGGGACAGCAGTGAAAAACTGTTTTTT.

The chain has TRBV2 and TRBJ2-7; 7 bases map to TRBD1. This CDR3 has 13 amino acids. V lost 7 bases and J lost 2; bases outside the gene matches: 5. Germline V gene sequence: CDR1 SNHLY, CDR2 FYNNEI. As DNA, the CDR3 is TGTGCCAGCACCGGGACAGAAGCCTACGAGCAGTACTTC. This translates into CASTGTEAYEQYF.

The chain employs TRBV6-5 and TRBJ1-2, with 8 bases that match TRBD1. The germline gives CDR1 MNHEY, CDR2 SVGAGI. The ends lost 6 bases at V and 6 bases at J; junction bases unmatched: 9. This CDR3 has 14 amino acids. CDR3 in DNA: TGTGCCAGCAGAACCCAGGGGGCGGGGGATGGCTACACCTTC. Translation gives CASRTQGAGDGYTF.

This clone appeared once. The rearrangement links TRBV19 to TRBJ1-1, with a tentative D call TRBD1 (5 bases). This CDR3 has 12 amino acids. CDR1 and CDR2 from the germline V gene are LNHDA and SQIVND (reference sequence). V shed 6 bases and J shed 3 bases, with 8 bases lying between them. As DNA, the CDR3 is TGTGCCAGTAGAAAACAGGACACTGAAGCTTTCTTT. Its translation: CASRKQDTEAFF.

V is TRBV5-1 and J is TRBJ1-6; weak D call: TRBD1 (6 bases). The germline V and J ends were trimmed by 1 base and 1 base, with 12 bases remaining between them. The germline CDR1 and CDR2 sequences are SGHRS and YFSETQ. The CDR3 has 17 amino acids. CDR3 nucleotides: TGCGCCAGCAGCTTGAGCGGGGGCGAGTCCTATAATTCACCCCTCCACTTT. Its protein product is CASSLSGGESYNSPLHF.

CDR3 loop: CASSIPSLVVGEKLFF. Here the CDR3 DNA reads TGTGCCAGTAGTATACCGTCCCTGGTCGTCGGTGAAAAACTGTTTTTT. The V and J genes are TRBV19 and TRBJ1-4, with D unclear. Per germline, CDR1 LNHDA and CDR2 SQIVND (reference sequence). The CDR3 runs 16 residues. Trimming took off 2 bases at V and 7 bases at J, with 17 bases between the two ends.

This rearrangement joins TRBV12-3 or TRBV12-4 to TRBJ1-5; D unclear. V was trimmed by 3 bases and J by 5 bases, leaving 5 bases between them. This CDR3 has 12 amino acids. The CDR3 sequence is CASSFQYQPQHF. Written as DNA, the CDR3 is TGTGCCAGCAGTTTTCAATATCAGCCCCAGCATTTT.

The chain couples TRBV5-4 to TRBJ1-1; the match to TRBD1 covers 11 bases. The CDR3 contains 19 residues. CDR1 and CDR2 from the germline V gene are SGHNT and YYREEE (reference sequence). The ends lost 0 bases at V and 3 bases at J; junction bases unmatched: 13. As DNA, the CDR3 is TGTGCCAGCAGCTTGGCCGTACCGGGACAGGGGGTCGGGGACACTGAAGCTTTCTTT. Residues: CASSLAVPGQGVGDTEAFF.

The chain uses TRBV6-5 and TRBJ2-1, with a tentative D call TRBD1 (6 bases). V lost 5 bases to trimming and J lost 7 bases, with 12 bases between them. CDR1 is MNHEY, CDR2 SVGAGI, per germline. CDR3 length: 13 amino acids. The CDR3 spells CASSPGVVNEQFF. CDR3 bases: TGTGCCAGCAGTCCAGGGGTGGTAAATGAGCAGTTCTTC.

The chain employs TRBV6-4 and TRBJ1-1; D gene ambiguous. The germline V gene has CDR1 MRHNA and CDR2 SNTAGT. CDR3 length equals 13 residues. V lost 7 bases to trimming and J lost 2 bases, with 11 bases between them. In DNA, the CDR3 is TGTGCCAGCACGAGGCGGGTTAACACTGAAGCTTTCTTT. This encodes CASTRRVNTEAFF.

Regarding this clone: It is unclear where the CDR3 begins or ends on the DNA, so no DNA is shown, and the CDR3 is as TCRdb lists it. The rearrangement joins TRBV29-1 to TRBJ1-2; no check of the table's D call, TRBD1, against the DNA was made. The length of the CDR3 is 13 amino acids, counting both ends. Germline V gives CDR1 SQVTM, CDR2 ANQGSEA. CDR3 sequence reads: CSVGGQGFASGTF.

The V gene is TRBV7-9, the J gene TRBJ1-2, with D perhaps matching TRBD1 (6 bases). CDR1 is SEHNR, CDR2 FQNEAQ, per germline (reference sequence). V lost 5 bases and J 4 bases, leaving 11 bases between the germline ends. The CDR3 loop spans 13 amino acids. CDR3 nucleotides: TGTGCCAGCAGCGCTACAGGGTTCTATGGCTACACCTTC. It translates to CASSATGFYGYTF.

This chain uses TRBV24-1 with TRBJ2-1; 9 nucleotides line up with TRBD2. Trimming removed 3 bases from V and 7 bases from J; junction bases left unmatched: 15. CDR3 length: 18 residues. Germline CDR1 KGHDR, CDR2 SFDVKD. The CDR3 DNA is TGTGCCACCAGTGATGCAGGCCTGATGCGGGGGGGCCGAAATGAGCAGTTCTTC. It encodes CATSDAGLMRGGRNEQFF.

This chain uses TRBV3-1 (or the pseudogene TRBV3-2) with TRBJ2-2; 9 bases align to TRBD1. The J segment lost 4 bases and the V segment lost 6 bases, leaving 6 bases of the junction unmatched. Germline values: CDR1 LGHDT, CDR2 YNNKEL (reference sequence). The CDR3 extends over 15 amino acids. CDR3 coding DNA: TGTGCCAGCAGTTCTAGACAGGGGGGCACCGGGGAGCTGTTTTTT. Translating gives CASSSRQGGTGELFF.

The chain combines TRBV4-1 with TRBJ1-5, with D possibly TRBD1 on 5 matching bases. The V gene's germline CDR1 is MGHRA and CDR2 YSYEKL. V lost 0 bases to trimming and J lost 7 bases, with 16 bases between them. The CDR3 is 16 amino acids. The CDR3 reads CASSQESSGPWQPQHF. For the CDR3, the DNA is TGCGCCAGCAGCCAAGAATCGTCAGGGCCGTGGCAGCCCCAGCATTTT.

CDR3 nucleotide sequence: TGTGCCAGCAGCTTAGGGCAGGGGGCGGCGAACTATGGCTACACCTTC. It yields the protein CASSLGQGAANYGYTF. The chain employs TRBV7-9 and TRBJ1-2; 8 bases line up with TRBD1. Looked up from germline, CDR1 is SEHNR and CDR2 is FQNEAQ (reference sequence). The CDR3 has 16 residues. Trimming at V came to 1 base and at J to 2 bases, leaving 6 bases not matched to a gene.

The gene calls are TRBV6-1 and TRBJ2-6, with 9 bases identical to TRBD1. CDR1 and CDR2 (germline): MNHNS, SASEGT. Losses at the gene ends were 3 bases for V and 1 base for J; bases not matched to a gene: 10. The CDR3 covers 19 residues. The CDR3 here is CASSDPLGQGTSGANVLTF. In DNA, the CDR3 is TGTGCCAGCAGTGACCCCCTGGGACAGGGAACTTCTGGGGCCAACGTCCTGACTTTC.

The chain links TRBV9 to TRBJ1-2, with a tentative D call TRBD1 (5 bases). Looked up from germline, CDR1 is SGDLS and CDR2 is YYNGEE. The length of the CDR3 is 14 residues. The germline V and J ends were trimmed by 7 bases and 0 bases, with 13 bases remaining between them. The CDR3 is CASAEGPTNYGYTF. DNA for the CDR3: TGTGCCAGCGCGGAGGGACCGACTAACTATGGCTACACCTTC.

The chain carries TRBV12-2 and TRBJ1-6; TRBD1 is taken as the D call from the table, unchecked against the DNA. TRBV12-2 is designated a pseudogene. This CDR3 is built from 15 residues. The CDR3 bases are TGTGCAAGTCGCTCCACACAGGAAGATAATTCACCCCTCCACTTT. This encodes CASRSTQEDNSPLHF.

The gene calls are TRBV6-4 and TRBJ2-2; TRBD2 matches 10 bases. V shed 5 bases, J shed 3 bases, and the junction held 3 bases outside the gene matches. The CDR3 is 15 residues long. Germline CDR1 and CDR2: MRHNA and SNTAGT. DNA for the CDR3: TGTGCCAGCAGTCCTAGCGGGGGCGACACCGGGGAGCTGTTTTTT. It yields the protein CASSPSGGDTGELFF.

This clone appeared once. The rearrangement joins TRBV29-1 to TRBJ2-2; D not resolved. The CDR3 contains 14 residues. V dropped 6 bases and J dropped 0 bases, with 11 bases sitting between them. Per the germline V gene, CDR1 is SQVTM and CDR2 is ANQGSEA. This CDR3 reads CSVRSMSNTGELFF. The CDR3 DNA sequence: TGCAGCGTCCGGTCCATGTCGAACACCGGGGAGCTGTTTTTT.

The chain joins TRBV15 to TRBJ1-4, with D unresolved. CDR1 and CDR2 from the germline V gene are LNHNV and YYDKDF (reference sequence). This CDR3 is built from 16 residues. V was trimmed by 1 base and J by 0 bases, leaving 9 bases between them. DNA for the CDR3: TGTGCCACCAGCAGAGCCGCGTTTACAACTAATGAAAAACTGTTTTTT. Protein product: CATSRAAFTTNEKLFF.

This chain connects TRBV27 to TRBJ1-1, with 7 nucleotides matching TRBD1. The CDR3 consists of 15 residues. J was trimmed by 2 bases and V by 0 bases; bases with no gene match: 3. CDR1 and CDR2 (germline): MNHEY, SMNVEV (reference sequence). The CDR3 region is CASSLSGTANTEAFF. For the CDR3, the DNA is TGTGCCAGCAGTTTATCAGGGACAGCCAACACTGAAGCTTTCTTT.

The gene calls are TRBV7-8 and TRBJ2-1; 9 nucleotides match TRBD2. Trimming cost V 4 bases and J 15 bases; bases outside gene matches: 10. The CDR3 is 13 amino acids. Germline CDR1 is SGHVS and CDR2 is FQNEAQ. The CDR3 protein is CASSSRVGTSLFF. DNA of the CDR3: TGTGCCAGCAGCTCCCGTGTCGGGACTAGCCTGTTCTTC.

The rearrangement uses TRBV3-1 (or the pseudogene TRBV3-2) and TRBJ1-3; possible D gene TRBD1, 5 bases. Deletions cut 0 bases from V and 0 bases from J, with 9 bases between. In germline, CDR1 is LGHDT, CDR2 YNNKEL (reference sequence). CDR3 length equals 16 residues. In DNA, the CDR3 is TGTGCCAGCAGCCAAGAAGGGGTACTCTCTGGAAACACCATATATTTT. This gives the protein CASSQEGVLSGNTIYF.